The clone carrying this T cell receptor (beta chain) showed up just a few times. The data stem from a study of naive and memory T cell subsets. An equimolar mix of two oligonucleotides served as the beta constant-region primer for TRBC1 and TRBC2. Four rounds of PCR amplified the ligated cDNA using nested alpha and beta constant-region primers plus SP2. TCRdb processed the UMI-ligation and nested PCR reads anew with MiXCR; each CDR3 protein has one entry. The data hold about 120,000 distinct CDR3 sequences, with roughly 32% observed a single time. Losses at the gene ends were 4 bases for V and 5 bases for J; bases not matched to a gene: 6. This CDR3 is 15 amino acids long.

The clonotype was recovered from a human donor in good health. Sequencing was done on a sample of central memory CD4+ T cells from blood. The V call is TRBV12-3 or TRBV12-4, the J call TRBJ2-2, with 8 positions matching TRBD1. The CDR3 DNA sequence: TGTGCCAGCAGTTCCGACAGGGGAAGGACCGGGGAGCTGTTTTTT. This gives the protein CASSSDRGRTGELFF.